Listed below are T cell receptor beta chains from one sample, sequenced in a study of T-cell memory formation after mild COVID-19. TCRdb re-derived calls from the 5' RACE reads in MiXCR, one entry per CDR3 protein. Of around 130,000 distinct CDR3 sequences detected, over 15% appear once; the ten largest clones hold around 4.8%. Sample: PBMCs or a T cell subset sorted from them (not recorded which). All receptors derive from a man aged 18 to 30 who had mild COVID-19 (a few samples of this study predate the infection). Cell type and time point are not known. CDR3s include the opening cysteine and the closing phenylalanine or tryptophan. Fields, in order: D gene, V gene, clone size, J gene, CDR3 protein, CDR3 DNA. A D gene is named only where the DNA matches it firmly. Size is omitted from some rows. Given values are once, few, many or a class for expanded clones.

d_gene: .; v_gene: TRBV6-5; abundance: .; j_gene: TRBJ2-2; CDR3aa: CASRRDPAWELFF; CDR3nt: TGTGCCAGCAGGAGGGACCCCGCCTGGGAGCTGTTTTTT
d_gene: TRBD2; v_gene: TRBV4-2; abundance: few; j_gene: TRBJ2-5; CDR3aa: CASSQAGGGGETQYF; CDR3nt: TGTGCCAGCAGCCAAGCGGGAGGGGGGGGAGAGACCCAGTACTTC
d_gene: .; v_gene: TRBV2; abundance: .; j_gene: TRBJ1-1; CDR3aa: CASSELVNTEAFF; CDR3nt: TGTGCCAGCAGTGAATTGGTGAACACTGAAGCTTTCTTT
d_gene: .; v_gene: TRBV7-2; abundance: .; j_gene: TRBJ2-3; CDR3aa: CASSLVRGLYF; CDR3nt: TGTGCCAGCAGCTTGGTCAGGGGACTGTATTTT
d_gene: .; v_gene: TRBV5-1; abundance: few; j_gene: TRBJ2-1; CDR3aa: CATSEGGSNEQFF; CDR3nt: TGCGCCACCTCTGAGGGGGGGAGCAATGAGCAGTTCTTC
d_gene: TRBD1; v_gene: TRBV5-4; abundance: .; j_gene: TRBJ2-3; CDR3aa: CASSSGGTGEDTQYF; CDR3nt: TGTGCCAGCAGCTCAGGCGGGACAGGGGAAGATACGCAGTATTTT
d_gene: .; v_gene: TRBV28; abundance: .; j_gene: TRBJ2-2; CDR3aa: CASSSDLTGELFF; CDR3nt: TGTGCCAGCAGTTCGGACCTTACCGGGGAGCTGTTTTTT
d_gene: .; v_gene: TRBV5-1; abundance: .; j_gene: TRBJ2-2; CDR3aa: CASSWDNLGVGELFF; CDR3nt: TGCGCCAGCAGCTGGGACAATCTTGGTGTCGGGGAGCTGTTTTTT
d_gene: .; v_gene: TRBV5-1; abundance: few; j_gene: TRBJ1-6; CDR3aa: CASSPGGAVDSPLHF; CDR3nt: TGCGCCAGCAGCCCCGGTGGGGCGGTAGATTCACCCCTCCACTTT
d_gene: .; v_gene: TRBV19; abundance: .; j_gene: TRBJ1-2; CDR3aa: CASCLGGNYGYTF; CDR3nt: TGTGCCAGTTGCTTGGGCGGTAACTATGGCTACACCTTC
d_gene: .; v_gene: TRBV29-1; abundance: .; j_gene: TRBJ2-1; CDR3aa: CSVEFRGAYNEQFF; CDR3nt: TGCAGCGTTGAGTTTAGGGGGGCTTACAATGAGCAGTTCTTC
d_gene: .; v_gene: TRBV12-3/TRBV12-4; abundance: .; j_gene: TRBJ2-1; CDR3aa: CASRRKGGTNEQFF; CDR3nt: TGTGCCAGCAGACGCAAGGGTGGGACCAATGAGCAGTTCTTC
d_gene: .; v_gene: TRBV9; abundance: .; j_gene: TRBJ2-2; CDR3aa: CASSVEVTGELFF; CDR3nt: TGTGCCAGCAGCGTAGAAGTCACCGGGGAGCTGTTTTTT
d_gene: .; v_gene: TRBV5-1; abundance: .; j_gene: TRBJ2-1; CDR3aa: CASRGWDEQFF; CDR3nt: TGCGCCAGCAGGGGCTGGGATGAGCAGTTCTTC
d_gene: .; v_gene: TRBV5-6; abundance: .; j_gene: TRBJ1-1; CDR3aa: CASSSGTNQNTEAFF; CDR3nt: TGTGCCAGCAGCTCCGGGACAAATCAGAACACTGAAGCTTTCTTT
d_gene: .; v_gene: TRBV27; abundance: few; j_gene: TRBJ2-5; CDR3aa: CASSSWTDVETQYF; CDR3nt: TGTGCCAGCAGCTCCTGGACGGATGTAGAGACCCAGTACTTC
d_gene: .; v_gene: TRBV4-3; abundance: .; j_gene: TRBJ1-2; CDR3aa: CASTRQAGDSYGYTF; CDR3nt: TGCGCCAGCACCCGGCAGGCAGGGGACTCCTATGGCTACACCTTC
d_gene: TRBD2; v_gene: TRBV27; abundance: .; j_gene: TRBJ2-7; CDR3aa: CASRPVERGGWISYEQYF; CDR3nt: TGTGCCAGCAGACCGGTTGAGCGGGGGGGCTGGATCTCCTACGAGCAGTACTTC
d_gene: .; v_gene: TRBV24-1; abundance: few; j_gene: TRBJ2-1; CDR3aa: CATSDLYYEQFF; CDR3nt: TGTGCCACCAGTGATCTGTATTATGAGCAGTTCTTC
d_gene: .; v_gene: TRBV2; abundance: .; j_gene: TRBJ1-5; CDR3aa: CASKAGRGNQPQHF; CDR3nt: TGTGCCAGCAAGGCGGGGCGAGGCAATCAGCCCCAGCATTTT
d_gene: TRBD1; v_gene: TRBV5-1; abundance: .; j_gene: TRBJ2-5; CDR3aa: CASSLGQGWETQYF; CDR3nt: TGCGCCAGCAGCTTGGGACAGGGATGGGAGACCCAGTACTTC
d_gene: TRBD1; v_gene: TRBV12-3/TRBV12-4; abundance: .; j_gene: TRBJ1-6; CDR3aa: CASSSGGTGQSPLHF; CDR3nt: TGTGCCAGCAGTTCTGGGGGGACAGGACAATCACCCCTCCACTTT
d_gene: TRBD1; v_gene: TRBV20-1; abundance: few; j_gene: TRBJ1-1; CDR3aa: CSAISRQGWTEAFF; CDR3nt: TGCAGTGCCATTTCTCGACAGGGATGGACTGAAGCTTTCTTT
d_gene: TRBD2; v_gene: TRBV20-1; abundance: few; j_gene: TRBJ2-1; CDR3aa: CSASPGTIISIF; CDR3nt: TGCAGTGCCAGTCCCGGGACTATTATTTCCATCTTC
d_gene: .; v_gene: TRBV20-1; abundance: .; j_gene: TRBJ1-1; CDR3aa: CSAGRGTFGTEAFF; CDR3nt: TGCAGTGCTGGCCGAGGGACGTTTGGGACTGAAGCTTTCTTT
d_gene: .; v_gene: TRBV30; abundance: many; j_gene: TRBJ2-3; CDR3aa: CAWTGDTQYF; CDR3nt: TGTGCCTGGACAGGGGATACGCAGTATTTT
d_gene: .; v_gene: TRBV3-1; abundance: few; j_gene: TRBJ2-6; CDR3aa: CASSRGVSGANVLTF; CDR3nt: TGTGCCAGCAGCCGGGGGGTATCTGGGGCCAACGTCCTGACTTTC
d_gene: .; v_gene: TRBV7-2; abundance: .; j_gene: TRBJ1-1; CDR3aa: CASSLNGGSNTEAFF; CDR3nt: TGTGCCAGCAGCTTAAATGGAGGGTCGAACACTGAAGCTTTCTTT
d_gene: .; v_gene: TRBV4-3; abundance: few; j_gene: TRBJ2-3; CDR3aa: CASSQDQDTQYF; CDR3nt: TGCGCCAGCAGCCAAGATCAAGATACGCAGTATTTT
d_gene: TRBD1; v_gene: TRBV28; abundance: .; j_gene: TRBJ1-2; CDR3aa: CASSLPGQGIYGYTF; CDR3nt: TGTGCCAGCAGTCTTCCGGGACAGGGGATCTATGGCTACACCTTC
d_gene: TRBD2; v_gene: TRBV6-5; abundance: .; j_gene: TRBJ2-5; CDR3aa: CASSYASGWETQYF; CDR3nt: TGTGCCAGCAGTTACGCTAGCGGGTGGGAGACCCAGTACTTC
d_gene: .; v_gene: TRBV7-8; abundance: few; j_gene: TRBJ1-1; CDR3aa: CASSYGLNTEAFF; CDR3nt: TGTGCCAGCAGCTACGGGCTGAACACTGAAGCTTTCTTT
d_gene: .; v_gene: TRBV5-1; abundance: few; j_gene: TRBJ1-1; CDR3aa: CASSLEQLNTEAFF; CDR3nt: TGCGCCAGCAGCTTGGAGCAGTTGAACACTGAAGCTTTCTTT
d_gene: .; v_gene: TRBV6-5; abundance: many; j_gene: TRBJ1-1; CDR3aa: CASSSNRRNTEAFF; CDR3nt: TGTGCCAGCAGTTCCAACCGTAGGAACACTGAAGCTTTCTTT
d_gene: .; v_gene: TRBV28; abundance: few; j_gene: TRBJ1-6; CDR3aa: CASSSPGYSDSPLHF; CDR3nt: TGTGCCAGCAGTTCGCCAGGGTATTCGGATTCACCCCTCCACTTT
d_gene: TRBD1; v_gene: TRBV5-1; abundance: .; j_gene: TRBJ1-1; CDR3aa: CASSFTGVGTEAFF; CDR3nt: TGCGCCAGCAGCTTTACAGGGGTTGGCACTGAAGCTTTCTTT
d_gene: .; v_gene: TRBV6-2/TRBV6-3; abundance: .; j_gene: TRBJ2-6; CDR3aa: CASSYGGSASGANVLTF; CDR3nt: TGTGCCAGCAGTTACGGAGGGAGTGCCTCTGGGGCCAACGTCCTGACTTTC
d_gene: .; v_gene: TRBV4-3; abundance: .; j_gene: TRBJ1-1; CDR3aa: CASSRLGFIGEEAFF; CDR3nt: TGCGCCAGCAGCCGCCTGGGATTTATCGGAGAGGAAGCTTTCTTT
d_gene: .; v_gene: TRBV5-1; abundance: .; j_gene: TRBJ2-3; CDR3aa: CASSLASGSLDTQYF; CDR3nt: TGCGCCAGCAGCTTGGCCTCCGGGAGCTTAGATACGCAGTATTTT
d_gene: TRBD1; v_gene: TRBV7-2; abundance: .; j_gene: TRBJ2-1; CDR3aa: CASSLDGAGGYNEQFF; CDR3nt: TGTGCCAGCAGCTTAGACGGGGCAGGGGGTTACAATGAGCAGTTCTTC
d_gene: .; v_gene: TRBV5-1; abundance: few; j_gene: TRBJ2-7; CDR3aa: CASSWLGEQYF; CDR3nt: TGCGCCAGCAGCTGGCTCGGCGAGCAGTACTTC
d_gene: .; v_gene: TRBV2; abundance: .; j_gene: TRBJ1-6; CDR3aa: CASKWESYSPLHF; CDR3nt: TGTGCCAGCAAATGGGAAAGTTATTCACCCCTCCACTTT
d_gene: TRBD2; v_gene: TRBV30; abundance: few; j_gene: TRBJ2-3; CDR3aa: CAWSLGLGNSDTQYF; CDR3nt: TGTGCCTGGAGTCTGGGACTAGGCAACTCGGATACGCAGTATTTT
d_gene: TRBD2; v_gene: TRBV28; abundance: .; j_gene: TRBJ2-1; CDR3aa: CASSFGLAGGLDEQFF; CDR3nt: TGTGCCAGCAGTTTTGGACTAGCGGGGGGGCTAGATGAGCAGTTCTTC
d_gene: .; v_gene: TRBV5-5; abundance: .; j_gene: TRBJ2-2; CDR3aa: CASSLEGLNTGELFF; CDR3nt: TGTGCCAGCAGCTTGGAAGGGTTAAACACCGGGGAGCTGTTTTTT
d_gene: TRBD2; v_gene: TRBV29-1; abundance: .; j_gene: TRBJ2-1; CDR3aa: CSVFRTSGGSHNEQFF; CDR3nt: TGCAGCGTTTTTCGGACTAGCGGGGGGTCCCACAATGAGCAGTTCTTC
d_gene: .; v_gene: TRBV7-3; abundance: .; j_gene: TRBJ2-7; CDR3aa: CASSLNTNLTGPGRYEQYF; CDR3nt: TGTGCCAGCAGCCTGAACACCAACCTGACAGGACCCGGGAGGTACGAGCAGTACTTC
d_gene: TRBD2; v_gene: TRBV6-5; abundance: few; j_gene: TRBJ2-3; CDR3aa: CASSYSTSGGANTQYF; CDR3nt: TGTGCCAGCAGTTACTCGACTAGCGGGGGGGCAAATACGCAGTATTTT
d_gene: TRBD1; v_gene: TRBV20-1; abundance: many; j_gene: TRBJ1-1; CDR3aa: CSTGGNTEAFF; CDR3nt: TGCAGTACAGGGGGGAACACTGAAGCTTTCTTT
d_gene: .; v_gene: TRBV5-1; abundance: .; j_gene: TRBJ1-1; CDR3aa: CASSLGAVNTEAFF; CDR3nt: TGCGCCAGCAGCTTGGGGGCGGTGAACACTGAAGCTTTCTTT
d_gene: .; v_gene: TRBV11-2; abundance: .; j_gene: TRBJ2-5; CDR3aa: CASSFTGTAQETQYF; CDR3nt: TGTGCCAGCAGTTTCACCGGGACTGCTCAAGAGACCCAGTACTTC
d_gene: .; v_gene: TRBV7-9; abundance: few; j_gene: TRBJ2-2; CDR3aa: CASSPGGPGELFF; CDR3nt: TGTGCCAGCAGTCCCGGAGGGCCCGGGGAGCTGTTTTTT
d_gene: .; v_gene: TRBV28; abundance: few; j_gene: TRBJ1-3; CDR3aa: CASSLWASGNTIYF; CDR3nt: TGTGCCAGCAGTTTATGGGCCTCTGGAAACACCATATATTTT
d_gene: .; v_gene: TRBV29-1; abundance: few; j_gene: TRBJ2-3; CDR3aa: CSVPGENTDTQYF; CDR3nt: TGCAGCGTGCCAGGGGAAAATACAGATACGCAGTATTTT